This TCR beta chain is drawn from a study of beta chain features in type 1 diabetes. Study results and caveats: Type 1 diabetes patients had TCRB CDR3s that were shorter (moderately but significantly so) in all four CD4+ subsets.

Turning to this clone: Its antigen is not known.

Expressed TCRB transcripts were sequenced because the entire RNA isolate underwent reverse transcription. The method was immunoSEQ multiplex PCR; TCRdb's version includes in-frame clones alone and lacks a portion of them. This table has 240,000 or so clones, about 20% appearing once. Germline V gene data show CDR1 as SGHRS and CDR2 as YFSETQ. This CDR3 is built from 12 residues. The germline V and J ends were trimmed by 0 bases and 3 bases, with 3 bases remaining between them. This sequence was found in a woman aged 40 to 55 with type 1 diabetes. This rearrangement joins TRBV5-1 to TRBJ1-2; no definite D call. Sample: naive CD4+ T cells from blood. The chain's CDR3 is CASSLGDYGYTF. The CDR3, as DNA: TGCGCCAGCAGCTTGGGAGACTATGGCTACACCTTC.